The clone carrying this T cell receptor beta chain was found many times. The data were obtained in a study of spatial heterogeneity in lung cancer. Study-wide context: Beta-chain sequences were consistently detected more often than alpha-chain sequences.

CDR1 and CDR2 from the germline V gene are SGHVS and FNYEAQ. The CDR3 covers 17 residues. The trim removed 6 bases at V and 3 bases at J, leaving 13 bases unmatched. Every TCR cDNA molecule carried a tag that served as a unique molecular identifier. One entry per CDR3 protein results from TCRdb running MiXCR on the 5' RACE reads. The sample gives around 48,000 distinct CDR3 sequences, around 5.2% of which show up once; roughly 10% is in the top ten. Noted time point: sample taken at primary tumor resection. A total of some 70 untreated early-stage non-small cell lung cancer patients served as donors. Unsorted whole RNA samples from tumor, nontumor lung or frozen PBMC were sequenced.

Material: PBMCs, obtained at surgery. The receptor's source is a male donor with early-stage non-small cell lung cancer. This chain connects TRBV7-6 to TRBJ2-2; 7 bases line up with TRBD2. CDR3 sequence: CASSRSSQRGYTGELFF. Here the CDR3 DNA reads TGTGCCAGCAGTCGCAGCAGCCAGCGGGGCTACACCGGGGAGCTGTTTTTT.